These 6 T cell receptor beta chains were sequenced from one sample in a study of blood T cell repertoires in COVID-19. Some clones are missing from TCRdb's copy, which holds only in-frame ones; the method was immunoSEQ multiplex PCR. Here the sample spans about 76,000 clones, over 75% being singletons. Specimen: peripheral blood. The source is a woman older than 75 with active or convalescent COVID-19.

This clone was observed a single time. The rearrangement uses TRBV5-6 and TRBJ2-1; 10 bases are a match to TRBD1. In germline, CDR1 is SGHDT, CDR2 YYEEEE. V dropped 3 bases and J dropped 7; count of bases not matched to a gene: 10. The CDR3 totals 16 residues. CDR3 sequence reads: CASSWTWTGGVNEQFF. CDR3 sequence (DNA): TGTGCCAGCAGCTGGACTTGGACAGGGGGAGTGAATGAGCAGTTCTTC.

V usage is TRBV6-5 and J usage is TRBJ1-2; tentatively, D is TRBD1 (5 bases). CDR1 is MNHEY, CDR2 SVGAGI, per germline. Trimming removed 1 base at V and 5 bases at J, with 8 bases between. This CDR3 region has 13 residues. The CDR3 here is CASSYFRQYGYTF. In nucleotides, the CDR3 is TGTGCCAGCAGTTACTTCCGACAGTATGGCTACACCTTC.

The V and J genes are TRBV29-1 and TRBJ1-5; tentative D call: TRBD1 (6 bases). V dropped 6 bases and J dropped 4 bases, with 13 bases sitting between them. Germline CDR1 SQVTM, CDR2 ANQGSEA. This CDR3 spans 13 amino acids. In nucleotides, the CDR3 is TGCAGCGTACTACAGGGTGGGAATCAGCCCCAGCATTTT. Its translation is CSVLQGGNQPQHF. The full variable domain, its missing parts supplied by reference TRBV29-1 and TRBJ1-5, is SAVISQKPSRDICQRGTSLTIQCQVDSQVTMMFWYRQQPGQSLTLIATANQGSEATYESGFVIDKFPISRPNLTFSTLTVSNMSPEDSSIYLCSVLQGGNQPQHFGDGTRLSIL.

This chain's CDR3 is CASSPPDSYGYTF. The CDR3 coding sequence is TGTGCCAGCAGCCCACCGGACAGCTATGGCTACACCTTC. The chain combines TRBV7-9 with TRBJ1-2; TRBD1 is a possible D gene (6 bases). Germline lookup yields CDR1 SEHNR and CDR2 FQNEAQ (reference sequence). Between the trimmed V and J ends, which lost 5 bases and 4 bases, there was a span of 11 bases. There are 13 residues in the CDR3.

The chain has TRBV9 and TRBJ2-3; 12 bases agree with TRBD2. The germline V gene has CDR1 SGDLS and CDR2 YYNGEE. The CDR3 has 18 residues. Trimming at V came to 2 bases and at J to 8 bases, leaving 15 bases not matched to a gene. As DNA, the CDR3 is TGTGCCAGCAGCGTTCTAGCGGGGGGGCCCGGCGTCGCGGTTACGCAGTATTTT. It yields the protein CASSVLAGGPGVAVTQYF.

The rearrangement joins TRBV5-4 to TRBJ1-5; tentative D call: TRBD1 (6 bases). Trimming stripped 9 bases from V and 9 bases from J, with 19 bases between. CDR3 length equals 13 residues. Germline V gene data show CDR1 as SGHNT and CDR2 as YYREEE (reference sequence). The CDR3 region is CAIGQTPDRPQHF. CDR3 coding DNA: TGTGCCATCGGACAGACTCCCGACAGGCCCCAGCATTTT.